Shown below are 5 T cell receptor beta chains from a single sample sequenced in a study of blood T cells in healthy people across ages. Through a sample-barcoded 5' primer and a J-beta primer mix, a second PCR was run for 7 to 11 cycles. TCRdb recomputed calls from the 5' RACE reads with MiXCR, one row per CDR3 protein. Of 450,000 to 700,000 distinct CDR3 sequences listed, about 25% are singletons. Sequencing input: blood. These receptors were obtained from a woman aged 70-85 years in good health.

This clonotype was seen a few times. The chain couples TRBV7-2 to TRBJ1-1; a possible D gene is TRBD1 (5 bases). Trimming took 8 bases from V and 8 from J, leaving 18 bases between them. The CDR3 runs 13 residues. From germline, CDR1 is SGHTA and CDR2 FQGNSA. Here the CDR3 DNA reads TGTGCCAGCCTCATTAGGAGAGGGGCGGAAGCTTTCTTT. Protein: CASLIRRGAEAFF.

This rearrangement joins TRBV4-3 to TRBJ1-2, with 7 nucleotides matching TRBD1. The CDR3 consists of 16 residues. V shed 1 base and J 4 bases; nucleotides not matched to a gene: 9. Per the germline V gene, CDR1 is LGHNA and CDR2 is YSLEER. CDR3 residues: CASSQVDGGGGYGYTF. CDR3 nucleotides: TGCGCCAGCAGCCAAGTAGACGGAGGGGGCGGCTATGGCTACACCTTC.

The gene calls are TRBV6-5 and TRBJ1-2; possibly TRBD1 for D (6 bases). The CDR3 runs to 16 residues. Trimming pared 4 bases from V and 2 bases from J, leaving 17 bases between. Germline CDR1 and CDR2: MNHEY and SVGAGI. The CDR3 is CASSSHAIGQNYGYTF. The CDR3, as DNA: TGTGCCAGCAGTTCCCACGCTATAGGACAGAACTATGGCTACACCTTC.

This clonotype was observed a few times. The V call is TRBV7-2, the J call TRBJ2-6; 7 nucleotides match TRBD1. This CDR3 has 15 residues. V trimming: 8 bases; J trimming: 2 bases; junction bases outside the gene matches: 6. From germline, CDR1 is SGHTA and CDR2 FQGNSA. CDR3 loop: CASAPGGPGANVLTF. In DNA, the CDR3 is TGTGCCAGCGCCCCAGGGGGACCTGGGGCCAACGTCCTGACTTTC.

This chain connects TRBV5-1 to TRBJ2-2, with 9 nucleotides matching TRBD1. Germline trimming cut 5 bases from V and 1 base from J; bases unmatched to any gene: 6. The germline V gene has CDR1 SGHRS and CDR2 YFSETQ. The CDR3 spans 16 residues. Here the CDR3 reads CASRDPGQGNTGELFF. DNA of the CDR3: TGCGCCAGCAGAGATCCGGGACAGGGGAACACCGGGGAGCTGTTTTTT.